This T cell receptor beta chain was obtained from a study of T cells in Graves' hyperthyroidism and ophthalmopathy. The study, taken as a whole, reports: Researchers found most expanded thyroid clonotypes above 0.001 in blood as well.

The germline V gene has CDR1 DFQATT and CDR2 SNEGSKA (reference sequence). The CDR3 loop spans 15 amino acids. The J segment lost 5 bases and the V segment lost 3 bases, leaving 6 bases of the junction unmatched. Hyperthyroidism of Graves' type that showed no ophthalmopathy progression within 18 months was stable. These patients, aged 18 to 65, had recently diagnosed hyperthyroidism lasting under 2 months. Based on clinical symptoms, serum thyroxine and TRAb, thyroid ultrasound and orbital computed tomography, diagnoses were reached. There were TCR beta CDR3 regions amplified from RNA transcripts. Researchers ran a first-round RT-PCR on the TCR CDR3 using the HTBI primer set. TCRdb independently ran MiXCR on the multiplex PCR reads; one entry per CDR3 protein. The profile shows about 420,000 distinct CDR3 sequences, approximately 15% of them singletons. This clonotype has a count of ten or more. Its cognate antigen is unknown.

The sequencing input was blood. This sequence joins TRBV20-1 and TRBJ2-1; TRBD2 matches at 11 bases. This TCR was recovered from a woman under 30 with Graves' hyperthyroidism. The CDR3 loop reads CSASLLAGANNEQFF. The CDR3 DNA reads as TGCAGTGCTAGCTTACTAGCGGGAGCAAACAATGAGCAGTTCTTC.